This entry is about one T cell receptor (beta chain). Its antigen is unknown. Treatment of the sample: 15 to 20 received Ad26.COV2.S at low or high dose, single or two shots; a few received placebo; per-sample allocation not given. At day 63 after the first vaccine or placebo injection, samples were drawn. In Boston, an adult donor aged 18-55 years took part. These data originate in a study of Ad26.COV2.S vaccination and SARS-CoV-2 variants. Study details: Intramuscularly, Ad26.COV2.S was given either once or twice, 56 days apart. Notes on the study in general: Vaccine recipients surpassed placebo recipients in spike-specific TCR breadth.

Generated by immunoSEQ multiplex PCR, the TCRdb table keeps only in-frame clones and is missing some. The repertoire holds roughly 460,000 clones, with about nine tenths as singletons. The CDR3 has 18 amino acids. From germline, CDR1 is MDHEN and CDR2 SYDVKM. V lost 7 bases, J lost 7 bases, and 26 bases lay in between. This chain links TRBV28 with TRBJ1-6; D uncertain. The sequencing here drew on peripheral blood, taken in a trial of Ad26.COV2.S vaccine versus placebo. The TCR originated in a person aged 18-60 years who received the Ad26.COV2.S COVID-19 vaccine or a placebo. DNA of the CDR3: TGTGCCAGCAAAAACCACGCCGTGAAGATTGGCCTCAATTCACCCCTCCACTTT. Translation: CASKNHAVKIGLNSPLHF.